A single sample is the source of the 15 T cell receptor beta chains below, sequenced in a study of CD8+CD57+ T cells in acquired aplastic anemia. TCR beta VDJ and CDR3 profiling used genomic DNA as template. TCRdb recomputed calls from the reads with MiXCR, one row per CDR3 protein. This sample has just over 450,000 distinct CDR3 sequences, with approximately 32% found just once. Individuals selected for sequencing had exhibited CD8+CD57+ cell expansion on flow cytometry. The sequenced sample was sorted CD4+, CD8+, or CD8+CD57+ T cells (not recorded which) from PBMCs. These receptors originate from a human donor with aplastic anemia.

The V and J genes are TRBV7-6 and TRBJ1-6; 7 nucleotides align to TRBD1. After removal of 2 bases from V and 0 bases from J, the junction contained 1 base not matched to a gene. The CDR3 is 16 residues long. The V gene's germline CDR1 is SGHVS and CDR2 FNYEAQ. In DNA form, the CDR3 reads TGTGCCAGCAGCTTAACAGGGGACTCCTATAATTCACCCCTCCACTTT. Translation gives CASSLTGDSYNSPLHF.

This clonotype was seen at least ten times. CDR3 in DNA: TGTGCCAGCAGCTCGAACCGGATGAACTATGGCTACACCTTC. Residues: CASSSNRMNYGYTF. The chain is built from TRBV7-8 and TRBJ1-2, with D unresolved. This CDR3 has 14 amino acids. The V end lost 4 bases, the J end lost 2 bases, and 11 bases lay between the germline ends. Germline lookup yields CDR1 SGHVS and CDR2 FQNEAQ.

This clonotype has a count of ten or more. This chain joins TRBV4-1 and TRBJ1-5; 8 bases are shared with TRBD1. V lost 5 bases to trimming and J lost 6 bases; unmatched junction nucleotides: 3. The germline gives CDR1 MGHRA, CDR2 YSYEKL. This CDR3 has 13 amino acids. CDR3 DNA sequence: TGCGCCAGCAGCGGACAGGGTGGTCAGCCCCAGCATTTT. Its translation is CASSGQGGQPQHF.

This clonotype has ten or more counts. V and J are TRBV12-3 or TRBV12-4 and TRBJ2-7; D gene uncertain. V gave up 4 bases and J gave up 3 bases, with 10 bases separating them. The CDR3 length is 13 residues. DNA of the CDR3: TGTGCCAGCAGTTACGGCCAACTCTACGAGCAGTACTTC. Translating gives CASSYGQLYEQYF.

This clonotype was counted many times. V and J are TRBV2 and TRBJ2-7; a possible D gene is TRBD1 (7 bases). Germline lookup yields CDR1 SNHLY and CDR2 FYNNEI. V was cut by 11 bases and J by 4 bases, with 24 bases left in between. The CDR3 extends over 15 amino acids. The chain's CDR3 is CAAGLPGTERYEQYF. In DNA, the CDR3 is TGTGCCGCTGGACTACCAGGGACAGAACGTTACGAGCAGTACTTC.

This clonotype was seen many times. The V call is TRBV10-3, the J call TRBJ1-2; 7 nucleotides agree with TRBD1. The junction had 8 bases not matched to a gene; V was cut back by 10 bases and J by 3 bases. Germline loops: CDR1 ENHRY, CDR2 SYGVKD. The CDR3 runs to 13 residues. CDR3 sequence reads: CATVGTEDYGYTF. In DNA form, the CDR3 reads TGTGCCACCGTCGGGACAGAAGACTATGGCTACACCTTC.

This clonotype was seen ten or more times. The chain has TRBV19 and TRBJ2-7, with D possibly matching TRBD2 (7 bases). This CDR3 has 13 residues. Trimming pared 3 bases from V and 7 bases from J, leaving 13 bases between. Per the germline V gene, CDR1 is LNHDA and CDR2 is SQIVND (reference sequence). This chain's CDR3 is CASSMKRGGEQYF. As DNA, the CDR3 is TGTGCCAGTAGTATGAAGAGGGGGGGAGAGCAGTACTTC.

This clonotype was picked up a small number of times. The chain is built from TRBV5-5 and TRBJ1-3; D is unclear. The V end was cut by 6 bases, the J end by 6 bases, with 7 bases between. The CDR3 has 11 residues. Germline V CDR1 and CDR2: SGHKS, YYEKEE (reference sequence). The CDR3 nucleotides read TGTGCCAGCATCCTAGAAAACACCATATATTTT. This encodes CASILENTIYF.

V and J are TRBV29-1 and TRBJ1-1; D might be TRBD1 (6 bases). The CDR3 spans 16 residues. CDR1 SQVTM and CDR2 ANQGSEA come from the germline V gene. V was pared by 7 bases and J by 0 bases, with 21 bases between. DNA of the CDR3: TGCAGCGCAAGCGGGAGTTTAGGGGGATTGAACACTGAAGCTTTCTTT. As protein: CSASGSLGGLNTEAFF. Together with reference TRBV29-1 and TRBJ1-1, the CDR3 gives the full variable domain: SAVISQKPSRDICQRGTSLTIQCQVDSQVTMMFWYRQQPGQSLTLIATANQGSEATYESGFVIDKFPISRPNLTFSTLTVSNMSPEDSSIYLCSASGSLGGLNTEAFFGQGTRLTVV.

A word on this clonotype: A much bigger clone sits one base away, suggesting this may be a read error. The chain is built from TRBV2 and TRBJ2-1; D is unclear. This CDR3 region has 15 residues. Germline V gives CDR1 SNHLY, CDR2 FYNNEI. CDR3 DNA: TGTGCCAGCAGGGGAAACGGGTTTACCTACAATGAGCAGTTATTC. Translating gives CASRGNGFTYNEQLF. Using reference TRBV2 and TRBJ2-1 for the parts outside the CDR3, the full variable domain is EPEVTQTPSHQVTQMGQEVILRCVPISNHLYFYWYRQILGQKVEFLVSFYNNEISEKSEIFDDQFSVERPDGSNFTLKIRSTKLEDSAMYFCASRGNGFTYNEQLFGPGTRLTVL.

The gene calls are TRBV28 and TRBJ1-2; 9 nucleotides agree with TRBD1. The CDR3 loop spans 15 amino acids. Germline-derived CDR1 and CDR2 are MDHEN and SYDVKM. The trim removed 4 bases at V and 7 bases at J, leaving 10 bases unmatched. DNA of the CDR3: TGTGCCAGCAGTTCACCGGGACAGGGTGGCTCTGGCTACACCTTC. Its translation: CASSSPGQGGSGYTF.

The chain combines TRBV10-3 with TRBJ1-2; TRBD1 aligns across 8 bases. The CDR3 runs to 14 residues. Looked up from germline, CDR1 is ENHRY and CDR2 is SYGVKD. V gave up 10 bases and J gave up 1 base; unmatched junction bases: 8. CDR3 in DNA: TGTGCCAGCTCCCGGGACAGGCATAACTATGGCTACACCTTC. Translation gives CASSRDRHNYGYTF.

The table lists this clonotype with a count of one. Germline is not matched at one junction end, which may reflect a read error. V gene TRBV6-5 combines with J gene TRBJ1-2, with TRBD1 matching 9 bases. Germline CDR1 reads MNHEY; CDR2 reads SVGAGI. This CDR3 is built from 13 residues. The CDR3, as DNA: TGTGCCAGCAGTTCGGGACAGGGTGCTGGCTACGCCTTC. The encoded protein is CASSSGQGAGYAF.

This clonotype was observed at least ten times. The V call is TRBV10-3, the J call TRBJ2-7; 8 bases align to TRBD1. CDR1 and CDR2 (germline): ENHRY, SYGVKD. CDR3 length: 15 amino acids. V lost 2 bases to trimming and J lost 6 bases; unmatched junction nucleotides: 9. The CDR3 here is CAISEIGGQGSEQYF. For the CDR3, the DNA is TGTGCCATCAGTGAGATCGGCGGACAGGGTTCCGAGCAGTACTTC.

This clonotype was found many times. The genes are TRBV11-1 and TRBJ2-7; D tentatively fits TRBD1 or TRBD2 (5 bases each). The V and J ends lost 5 bases and 2 bases respectively, with 10 bases between them. The CDR3 loop spans 13 amino acids. The V gene's germline CDR1 is SGHAT and CDR2 FQDESV (reference sequence). The CDR3 DNA is TGTGCCAGCAGCAACGGGGCCACCTACGAGCAGTACTTC. Amino acid sequence: CASSNGATYEQYF.